This paragraph covers one T cell receptor (beta chain) sequence. Antigen specificity is unknown. This sample stems from a study of human T cells and chemical hapten exposure. As for the study in general: Small volume differences among pooled libraries mainly caused per-sample TCR yield variation. Overall study findings and caveats: Compared with pre-sensitization or healthy control sets, expanded TCRs clustered more.

How the authors handled the data: Per sample, the median was 95,638 TCRs, with values from around 24,000 to 710,000. TCRdb re-called the RACE reads with MiXCR, one entry per CDR3 protein. The V and J calls and clone size come from TCRdb's table, not from the authors' own analysis. The table has 250,000 or so distinct CDR3 sequences, 7.5% to 9% seen once. Specified time point: pre-sensitization, week 0. Treatment given: therapeutic diphenylcyclopropenone sensitization with weekly scalp DPC. CDR1 is KGHSH and CDR2 is LQKENI in the germline V gene. The germline V and J ends were trimmed by 3 bases and 3 bases, with 8 bases remaining between them. The CDR3 spans 13 residues.

The chain joins TRBV18 to TRBJ1-1; possible D gene TRBD1, 6 bases. The input for sequencing was whole blood, taken in connection with sensitization to the hapten diphenylcyclopropenone (DPC). This clonotype originated in a man aged 18 to 30 with alopecia areata. Some clones in this sample may be carry-over from other donors' samples. This chain's CDR3 is CASSPRQDTEAFF. The CDR3 nucleotides read TGTGCCAGCTCACCGCGACAGGACACTGAAGCTTTCTTT.